This T cell receptor beta chain was observed in a study of cytomegalovirus exposure and HLA in healthy donors. Study background: Of the donors genotyped, approximately 400 in all, about 82% fell in the Caucasian-associated ancestry cluster. Overall study results and limits: What TCR beta sequences reportedly achieved was accurate prediction of HLA-A and HLA-B alleles in most subjects. Later analysis showed most CMV-associated TCR beta chains appearing HLA-restricted.

Use of 60 Vbeta and 13 Jbeta primers characterized the PCR. Profiling relied on immunoSEQ multiplex PCR, and the TCRdb table lists in-frame clones only, not all of them. The table has 150,000 or so clones, roughly 68% seen once. The CDR3 length is 19 residues. The V gene end was trimmed by 3 bases and the J gene end by 5 bases; junction bases not matched to a gene: 20. Per the germline V gene, CDR1 is MDHEN and CDR2 is SYDVKM. In regard to this clone: The antigen is unknown.

Sequencing was done on a sample of PBMCs. V usage is TRBV28 and J usage is TRBJ2-5; 8 bases align to TRBD1. The receptor was isolated from a man aged 25-45 years in good health and CMV-seropositive. Written as DNA, the CDR3 is TGTGCCAGCAGTTTCGGCGGGGACAGGAATGAGGTGCCGCGGGAGACCCAGTACTTC. Amino acids: CASSFGGDRNEVPRETQYF.